This TCR beta chain was captured in a study of neurological immune-mediated disorders. This clonotype was seen many times. Germline loops: CDR1 DFQATT, CDR2 SNEGSKA (reference sequence). The CDR3 length is 15 residues. Losses at the gene ends were 3 bases for V and 0 bases for J; bases not matched to a gene: 5. TCRdb reprocessed the 5' RACE reads with MiXCR, giving one entry per CDR3 protein. The sample yields just under 60,000 distinct CDR3 sequences, 2% to 2.5% seen once. Unsorted libraries were prepared from 2 million PBMCs that had been stored at -80 C. Sequencing was done on a sample of PBMCs. The chain combines TRBV20-1 with TRBJ1-5; 7 bases line up with TRBD1. This clonotype was sampled from a man between 45 and 60 years old with multiple sclerosis. In nucleotides, the CDR3 is TGCAGTGCTAGGGGGGGACAGTTTAGCAATCAGCCCCAGCATTTT. Protein: CSARGGQFSNQPQHF.